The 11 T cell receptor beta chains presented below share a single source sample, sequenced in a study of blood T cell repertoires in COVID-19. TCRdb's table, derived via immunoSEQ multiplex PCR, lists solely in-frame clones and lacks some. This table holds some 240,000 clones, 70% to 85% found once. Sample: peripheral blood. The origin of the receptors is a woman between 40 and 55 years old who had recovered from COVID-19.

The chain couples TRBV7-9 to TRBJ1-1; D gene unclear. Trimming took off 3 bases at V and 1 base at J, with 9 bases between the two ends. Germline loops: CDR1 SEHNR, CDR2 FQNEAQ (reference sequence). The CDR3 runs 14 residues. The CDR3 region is CASSLREGNTEAFF. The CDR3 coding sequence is TGTGCCAGCAGCTTGAGGGAGGGGAACACTGAAGCTTTCTTT.

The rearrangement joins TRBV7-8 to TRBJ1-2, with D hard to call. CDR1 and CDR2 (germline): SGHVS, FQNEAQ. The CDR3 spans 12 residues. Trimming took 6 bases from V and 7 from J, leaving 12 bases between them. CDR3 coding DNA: TGTGCCAGCAGTTCAGGCCGAAGTGGCTACACCTTC. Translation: CASSSGRSGYTF. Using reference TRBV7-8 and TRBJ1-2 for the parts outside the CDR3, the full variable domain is GAGVSQSPRYKVAKRGQDVALRCDPISGHVSLFWYQQALGQGPEFLTYFQNEAQLDKSGLPSDRFFAERPEGSVSTLKIQRTQQEDSAVYLCASSSGRSGYTFGSGTRLTVV.

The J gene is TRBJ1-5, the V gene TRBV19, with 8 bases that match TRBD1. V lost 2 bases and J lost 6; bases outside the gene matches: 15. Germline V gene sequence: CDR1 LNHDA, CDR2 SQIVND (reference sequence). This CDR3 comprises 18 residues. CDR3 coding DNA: TGTGCCAGTAGTATAAGCGGACCGGGACAGGCTGTCGGTCAGCCCCAGCATTTT. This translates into CASSISGPGQAVGQPQHF.

The CDR3 loop is CASSEVTENTEAFF. The CDR3 region has the DNA TGCGCCAGCAGTGAGGTTACAGAGAACACTGAAGCTTTCTTT. The genes are TRBV10-2 and TRBJ1-1, with D hard to call. There are 14 residues in the CDR3. The germline V gene has CDR1 WSHSY and CDR2 SAAADI. V shed 2 bases and J shed 1 base, with 8 bases lying between them.

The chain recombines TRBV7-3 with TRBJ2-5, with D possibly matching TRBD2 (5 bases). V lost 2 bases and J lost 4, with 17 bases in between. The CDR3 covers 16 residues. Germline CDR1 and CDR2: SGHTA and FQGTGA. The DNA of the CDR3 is TGTGCCAGCAGCTTAGCTTCCCGGGGTAACACAGAGACCCAGTACTTC. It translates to CASSLASRGNTETQYF.

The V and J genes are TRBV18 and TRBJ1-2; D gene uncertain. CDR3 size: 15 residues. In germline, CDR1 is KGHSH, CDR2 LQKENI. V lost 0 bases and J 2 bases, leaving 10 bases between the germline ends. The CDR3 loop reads CASSPPSTSNYGYTF. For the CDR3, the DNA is TGTGCCAGCTCACCACCGTCGACATCGAACTATGGCTACACCTTC. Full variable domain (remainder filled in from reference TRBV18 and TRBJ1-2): NAGVMQNPRHLVRRRGQEARLRCSPMKGHSHVYWYRQLPEEGLKFMVYLQKENIIDESGMPKERFSAEFPKEGPSILRIQQVVRGDSAAYFCASSPPSTSNYGYTFGSGTRLTVV.

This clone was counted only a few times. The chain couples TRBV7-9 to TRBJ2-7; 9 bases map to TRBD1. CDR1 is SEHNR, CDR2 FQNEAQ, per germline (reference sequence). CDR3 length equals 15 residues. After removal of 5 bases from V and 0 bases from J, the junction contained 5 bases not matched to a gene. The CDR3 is CASSRGTGSSYEQYF. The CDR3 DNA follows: TGTGCCAGCAGCCGGGGGACAGGGAGCTCCTACGAGCAGTACTTC.

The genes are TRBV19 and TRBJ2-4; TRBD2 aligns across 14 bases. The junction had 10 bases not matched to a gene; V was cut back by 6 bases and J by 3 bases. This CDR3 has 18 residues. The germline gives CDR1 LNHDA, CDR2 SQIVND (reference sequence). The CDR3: CASSQTSGGAGGKNIQYF. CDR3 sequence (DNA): TGTGCCAGTAGCCAGACTAGCGGGGGGGCCGGGGGCAAAAACATTCAGTACTTC.

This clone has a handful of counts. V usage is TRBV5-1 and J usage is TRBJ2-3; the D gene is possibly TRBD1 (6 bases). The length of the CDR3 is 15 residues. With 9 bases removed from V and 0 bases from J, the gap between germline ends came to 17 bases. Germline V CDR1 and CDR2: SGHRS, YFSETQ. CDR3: CATGYAGASTDTQYF. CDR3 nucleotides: TGCGCCACCGGCTATGCAGGGGCGAGCACAGATACGCAGTATTTT.

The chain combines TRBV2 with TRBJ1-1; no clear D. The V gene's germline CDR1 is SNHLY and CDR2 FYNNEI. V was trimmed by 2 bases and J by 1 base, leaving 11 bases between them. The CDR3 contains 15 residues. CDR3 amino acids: CASSESLEGNTEAFF. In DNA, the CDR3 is TGTGCCAGCAGTGAATCGCTTGAGGGGAACACTGAAGCTTTCTTT.

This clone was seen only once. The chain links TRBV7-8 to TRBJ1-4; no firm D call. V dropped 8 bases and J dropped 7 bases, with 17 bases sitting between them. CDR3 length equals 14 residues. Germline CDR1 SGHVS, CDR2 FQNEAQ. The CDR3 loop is CASGVEDYGEKLFF. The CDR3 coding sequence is TGTGCCAGCGGGGTGGAGGATTATGGTGAAAAACTGTTTTTT.